These 27 T cell receptor beta chains were sequenced from one sample in a study of human T cells and chemical hapten exposure (TCRdb year 2021). Reading the label with the study, this specimen's time point is: pre-sensitization, week 0. In light of the paper, this sample's treatment or condition label describes: therapeutic diphenylcyclopropenone sensitization with weekly scalp DPC. Preparation of the library involved RACE. Instrument on record: NextSeq 500. TCRdb reprocessing: public reads trimmed at Q25 with fastp, clones called with MiXCR, in-frame beta chains kept. Duplicate CDR3 protein sequences are folded into a single record with the most common DNA and genes. This sample gives 250,000 or so distinct CDR3 sequences in total; 7.7% of them show up just once. The biggest ten clones account for less than 1.5% of the sample. This material consisted of whole blood, taken in connection with sensitization to the hapten diphenylcyclopropenone (DPC). These receptors all stem from a man between 18 and 35 years old with alopecia areata. Some clones in this sample may be carry-over from other donors' samples.

The sample holds a few counts of this clonotype. The chain couples TRBV7-2 to TRBJ2-5; unclear D gene. The CDR3 extends over 14 amino acids. Germline lookup yields CDR1 SGHTA and CDR2 FQGNSA. Trimming stripped 4 bases from V and 1 base from J, with 10 bases between. The chain's CDR3 is CASSSQTSQETQYF. The CDR3 DNA sequence: TGTGCCAGCAGCTCACAGACAAGCCAAGAGACCCAGTACTTC.

A few counts support this clonotype. The gene calls are TRBV6-2 or TRBV6-3 and TRBJ1-1; maybe TRBD1 (6 bases). CDR1 and CDR2 from the germline V gene are MNHEY and SVGEGT. The CDR3 runs to 15 residues. The V gene lost 6 bases and the J gene lost 4 bases, with 18 bases spanning the gap. The CDR3 DNA sequence: TGTGCCAGCAGCCTACACAGGGAGAGGAGCACTGAAGCTTTCTTT. It yields the protein CASSLHRERSTEAFF.

The chain is built from TRBV5-6 and TRBJ2-1; D possibly corresponds to TRBD1 (5 bases). This CDR3 is built from 14 residues. V lost 5 bases, J lost 0 bases, and 9 bases lay in between. CDR1 is SGHDT and CDR2 is YYEEEE in the germline V gene. The CDR3: CASRRGFSYNEQFF. The CDR3 nucleotides read TGTGCCAGCAGAAGGGGTTTCTCCTACAATGAGCAGTTCTTC.

V gene TRBV6-2 or TRBV6-3 combines with J gene TRBJ2-7; no reliable D call. The ends were cut back, 2 bases at V and 0 bases at J, with 11 bases in the middle. This CDR3 has 15 amino acids. The germline V gene has CDR1 MNHEY and CDR2 SVGEGT. This CDR3 is CASSYAPRSSYEQYV. The CDR3 region has the DNA TGTGCCAGCAGTTACGCTCCTAGGAGCTCCTACGAGCAGTACGTC.

Only a few counts were recorded for this clonotype. The V gene is TRBV2, the J gene TRBJ2-7; tentatively, D is TRBD2 (7 bases). The germline CDR1 and CDR2 sequences are SNHLY and FYNNEI. The CDR3 has 14 residues. Deletions cut 6 bases from V and 0 bases from J, with 12 bases between. Here the CDR3 reads CASRPRGASYEQYF. In DNA form, the CDR3 reads TGTGCCAGCAGGCCCCGGGGGGCCTCCTACGAGCAGTACTTC.

A few counts support this clonotype. As DNA, the CDR3 is TGTGCCAGCAGTTACGTTTTTGCCAAGGCCCCAACCTCCTATGGCTACACCTTC. As protein: CASSYVFAKAPTSYGYTF. The chain recombines TRBV6-2 or TRBV6-3 with TRBJ1-2; D remains unclear. The germline V and J ends were trimmed by 2 bases and 4 bases, with 23 bases remaining between them. Looked up from germline, CDR1 is MNHEY and CDR2 is SVGEGT. The CDR3 is 18 residues long.

The sample holds many counts of this clonotype. The chain carries TRBV25-1 and TRBJ2-2; D not resolved. This CDR3 has 15 residues. Germline loops: CDR1 MGHDK, CDR2 SYGVNS. The germline V and J ends were trimmed by 5 bases and 5 bases, with 15 bases remaining between them. CDR3 protein: CASSTIGIGTGELFF. In DNA form, the CDR3 reads TGTGCCAGCAGTACGATAGGGATTGGGACCGGGGAGCTGTTTTTT.

A few counts support this clonotype. Here the CDR3 reads CASSPSQGVLGNTEAFF. Written as DNA, the CDR3 is TGTGCCAGCTCACCATCACAGGGAGTATTAGGGAACACTGAAGCTTTCTTT. The V and J genes are TRBV18 and TRBJ1-1, with D maybe TRBD1 (6 bases). Trimming shortened V by 2 bases and J by 1 base, and 17 bases separated the two germline ends. The CDR3 contains 17 residues. Germline values: CDR1 KGHSH, CDR2 LQKENI.

The chain combines TRBV5-4 with TRBJ2-7, with TRBD1 identical over 8 bases. Trimming cost V 3 bases and J 5 bases; bases outside gene matches: 13. The CDR3 has 16 residues. CDR1 is SGHNT and CDR2 is YYREEE in the germline V gene (reference sequence). The CDR3 DNA reads as TGTGCCAGCAGCTCTCCTTCCTGGACAGGGCGTGACGAGCAGTACTTC. Translating gives CASSSPSWTGRDEQYF. The variable domain in full, completed from reference TRBV5-4 and TRBJ2-7, reads ETGVTQSPTHLIKTRGQQVTLRCSSQSGHNTVSWYQQALGQGPQFIFQYYREEENGRGNFPPRFSGLQFPNYSSELNVNALELDDSALYLCASSSPSWTGRDEQYFGPGTRLTVT.

This clonotype came up a few times. The chain employs TRBV2 and TRBJ2-5; D gene unclear. V lost 1 base and J 5 bases, leaving 5 bases between the germline ends. The germline gives CDR1 SNHLY, CDR2 FYNNEI. The length of the CDR3 is 12 residues. CDR3 amino acids: CASSEGLETQYF. The CDR3 DNA reads TGTGCCAGCAGTGAAGGTTTGGAGACCCAGTACTTC.

V usage is TRBV6-2 or TRBV6-3 and J usage is TRBJ2-7; possibly TRBD2 for D (6 bases). The CDR3 covers 16 residues. V was trimmed by 6 bases and J by 4 bases, leaving 22 bases between them. Germline CDR1 reads MNHEY; CDR2 reads SVGEGT. The CDR3 DNA reads TGTGCCAGCAGAGTTGGAGGGACCCTAGGGAGTTACGAGCAGTACGTC. Its protein product is CASRVGGTLGSYEQYV.

There are many counts of this clonotype. The V and J genes are TRBV18 and TRBJ1-4; D gene ambiguous. V lost 6 bases and J lost 8, with 25 bases in between. This CDR3 contains 17 residues. Looked up from germline, CDR1 is KGHSH and CDR2 is LQKENI. CDR3 DNA: TGTGCCAGCTCTCCAAAAAAACCATGGGCGGGTGAGGAAAAACTGTTTTTT. This sequence encodes CASSPKKPWAGEEKLFF.

The V and J genes are TRBV7-2 and TRBJ1-4; D remains unclear. V lost 5 bases, J lost 4 bases, and 8 bases lay in between. This CDR3 comprises 13 residues. The germline CDR1 and CDR2 sequences are SGHTA and FQGNSA. CDR3 nucleotides: TGTGCCAGCAGCAGGGTTATTAATGAAAAACTGTTTTTT. It encodes CASSRVINEKLFF. Supplemented by reference TRBV7-2 and TRBJ1-4, the full variable domain reads GAGVSQSPSNKVTEKGKDVELRCDPISGHTALYWYRQSLGQGLEFLIYFQGNSAPDKSGLPSDRFSAERTGGSVSTLTIQRTQQEDSAVYLCASSRVINEKLFFGSGTQLSVL.

The CDR3 DNA follows: TGTGCCAGCAGCTTGGGGGCTGAGCAGTTCTTC. This translates into CASSLGAEQFF. The J gene is TRBJ2-1, the V gene TRBV5-4; no clear D. Trimming took 0 bases from V and 9 from J, leaving 4 bases between them. Germline CDR1 SGHNT, CDR2 YYREEE (reference sequence). The CDR3 totals 11 residues.

This clonotype showed up just a few times. This rearrangement joins TRBV20-1 to TRBJ1-3; a possible D gene is TRBD1 (6 bases). V gave up 1 base and J gave up 7 bases, with 17 bases separating them. The CDR3 has 15 residues. Germline V CDR1 and CDR2: DFQATT, SNEGSKA (reference sequence). The CDR3 spells CSARVGQKRGNTIYF. CDR3 coding DNA: TGCAGTGCTAGAGTAGGACAGAAAAGGGGGAACACCATATATTTT.

This clonotype was counted a few times. The chain has TRBV4-3 and TRBJ1-6, with 7 bases aligning to TRBD1. CDR1 and CDR2 from the germline V gene are LGHNA and YSLEER. This CDR3 has 15 amino acids. Trimming at V came to 4 bases and at J to 7 bases, leaving 7 bases not matched to a gene. DNA for the CDR3: TGCGCCAGCAGCCCCGCCAGGGGGTTAAATTCACCCCTCCACTTT. It translates to CASSPARGLNSPLHF.

The J gene is TRBJ2-5, the V gene TRBV6-1; no clear D. This CDR3 has 14 amino acids. The V gene lost 3 bases and the J gene lost 1 base, with 9 bases spanning the gap. In germline, CDR1 is MNHNS, CDR2 SASEGT. The CDR3 loop is CASSDGQLQETQYF. In DNA form, the CDR3 reads TGTGCCAGCAGTGATGGGCAGCTCCAAGAGACCCAGTACTTC.

The J gene is TRBJ1-2, the V gene TRBV7-2; D is possibly TRBD1 (6 bases). CDR1 SGHTA and CDR2 FQGNSA come from the germline V gene. Trimming stripped 2 bases from V and 7 bases from J, with 14 bases between. This CDR3 contains 14 residues. The CDR3 coding sequence is TGTGCCAGCAGCTTACCGGGGGCGGAGCGTGGCTACACCTTC. Protein product: CASSLPGAERGYTF.

The chain's CDR3 is CASSRNGEGYEQYF. CDR3 bases: TGTGCCAGTAGTAGGAACGGGGAAGGCTACGAGCAGTACTTC. The chain is built from TRBV19 and TRBJ2-7, with D possibly TRBD2 on 5 matching bases. This CDR3 contains 14 residues. Germline CDR1 and CDR2: LNHDA and SQIVND (reference sequence). The V gene lost 4 bases and the J gene lost 3 bases, with 13 bases spanning the gap.

This clonotype has at least ten counts. The chain is built from TRBV29-1 and TRBJ2-3; possibly TRBD2 for D (6 bases). The V gene's germline CDR1 is SQVTM and CDR2 ANQGSEA. The CDR3 spans 11 residues. With 8 bases removed from V and 6 bases from J, the gap between germline ends came to 12 bases. CDR3 DNA sequence: TGCAGCTTAGCTAGCGTGGATACGCAGTATTTT. As protein: CSLASVDTQYF.

The chain joins TRBV10-3 to TRBJ2-5; 9 positions agree with TRBD2. The CDR3 has 17 amino acids. V lost 0 bases to trimming and J lost 2 bases; unmatched junction nucleotides: 7. CDR1 and CDR2 (germline): ENHRY, SYGVKD. This CDR3 is CAISESTGSGGQETQYF. The CDR3 DNA reads TGTGCCATCAGTGAGTCGACGGGTAGCGGGGGACAAGAGACCCAGTACTTC.

For this clonotype: This may stem from a read error, because a much larger clone lies one nucleotide away. The chain links TRBV7-2 to TRBJ2-2; D gene ambiguous. Deletions cut 2 bases from V and 0 bases from J, with 7 bases between. The CDR3 has 15 amino acids. Looked up from germline, CDR1 is SGHTA and CDR2 is FQGNSA. CDR3: CASSLLHANTGELFF. The CDR3, as DNA: TGTGCCAGCAGCTTATTACATGCGAACACCGGGGAGCTGTTTTTT.

This clonotype was observed a few times. This chain uses TRBV29-1 with TRBJ1-4, with 9 bases that match TRBD1. Germline-derived CDR1 and CDR2 are SQVTM and ANQGSEA. The CDR3 spans 13 residues. Germline trimming cut 3 bases from V and 4 bases from J; bases unmatched to any gene: 0. The CDR3 loop is CSVEDRGNEKLFF. Here the CDR3 DNA reads TGCAGCGTTGAGGACAGGGGTAATGAAAAACTGTTTTTT. Full variable domain (remainder filled in from reference TRBV29-1 and TRBJ1-4): SAVISQKPSRDICQRGTSLTIQCQVDSQVTMMFWYRQQPGQSLTLIATANQGSEATYESGFVIDKFPISRPNLTFSTLTVSNMSPEDSSIYLCSVEDRGNEKLFFGSGTQLSVL.

The chain employs TRBV28 and TRBJ2-7, with TRBD1 identical over 10 bases. Germline trimming cut 2 bases from V and 4 bases from J; bases unmatched to any gene: 8. The CDR3 sequence is 16 residues long. CDR1 and CDR2 (germline): MDHEN, SYDVKM. The CDR3 DNA sequence: TGTGCCAGCAGTTTAAGAGGGACAGGGGTGAAATACGAGCAGTACGTC. As protein: CASSLRGTGVKYEQYV.

This clonotype has just a few counts. The V and J genes are TRBV7-9 and TRBJ2-5, with 7 bases matching TRBD1. Losses at the gene ends were 5 bases for V and 5 bases for J; bases not matched to a gene: 8. Germline V CDR1 and CDR2: SEHNR, FQNEAQ (reference sequence). CDR3 length equals 14 residues. CDR3 protein: CASSGRDSPETQYF. Here the CDR3 DNA reads TGTGCCAGCAGCGGAAGGGACAGTCCTGAGACCCAGTACTTC.

The chain joins TRBV20-1 to TRBJ2-1; D is possibly TRBD2 (5 bases). CDR3 length: 14 residues. V lost 3 bases, J lost 0 bases, and 9 bases lay in between. The germline gives CDR1 DFQATT, CDR2 SNEGSKA (reference sequence). The CDR3 loop is CSARDLSSYNEQFF. DNA of the CDR3: TGCAGTGCTAGGGACTTGAGCTCCTACAATGAGCAGTTCTTC.

In its sample, this clonotype was seen many times. The chain joins TRBV11-2 to TRBJ2-3; 10 bases are a match to TRBD2. CDR3 length equals 18 residues. Germline V lookup: CDR1 SGHAT, CDR2 FQNNGV. Trimming took 1 base from V and 2 from J; bases not matched to a gene: 9. Here the CDR3 DNA reads TGTGCCAGCAGCTTAGTTCGTGCTAGCGGGGGCCTCACAGATACGCAGTATTTT. It encodes CASSLVRASGGLTDTQYF.